Reported below is one T cell receptor beta chain. The antigen this receptor binds is unknown. No clone much larger than this one lies a single base away; base qualities are absent. The data stem from a study of OX40 agonist ivuxolimab in advanced cancers. Regarding the complete study: Ivuxolimab was an agonistic, fully human IgG2 monoclonal antibody directed against OX40 (CD134), a costimulatory receptor. In the dose-escalation cohort, around 80% of patients were male, and the mean age was roughly 60 years with a range of about 20 to 90. Three dose-escalation patients achieved partial responses, one with hepatocellular carcinoma and two with cutaneous melanoma. Of the roughly 51 patients in dose escalation, about 20 had hepatocellular carcinoma, around 15 had melanoma, 9 had renal cell carcinoma and 9 had head and neck cancer. Intravenous ivuxolimab was administered to patients every 2 weeks at six dose levels: 0.01, 0.1, 0.3, 1.5, 3 and 10 mg/kg. Peripheral TCRbeta sequencing aimed to test whether ivuxolimab altered TCR sequence diversity and caused clonal T-cell expansion. Patients were allowed to have had prior anti-PD-1, anti-PD-L1 or anti-CTLA-4 therapy, and approximately 40% of the dose-escalation patients had been treated with checkpoint inhibitors. The paper reports the monotherapy dose-escalation portion (N of about 47 patients) of the phase I ivuxolimab trial.

The cysteine opens and the phenylalanine closes a CDR3 of 15 amino acids. Only CDR3 DNA remains: 45 bases, in frame from the first base. From a lookup of the germline V gene (reference sequence), CDR1 and CDR2 are SEHNR and FQNEAQ. The V end loses 2 bases and the J end loses 3 bases, and a stretch of 14 bases separates them. Genomic DNA was isolated from the sorted cells so that the TCRbeta CDR3 region could be sequenced. The immunoSEQ Assay was used to sequence the TCRbeta CDR3 regions. TCRdb provides this immuneACCESS table in a form limited to in-frame rearrangements. Some clones are lacking; in checked studies, under half of them reflect an unresolved V gene, and why the rest are absent is not known. In this sample the table shows roughly 13,000 clones, around 74% of which occur a single time. Approximately 30% of the sample is held by the ten biggest clonotypes. Study-wide conclusions, independent of this receptor: In the 0.1-3.0 mg/kg groups, partial responders were among the patients with the lowest normalized peripheral clonal expansion, particularly in CD8+ T cells. At doses from 0.1 to 3.0 mg/kg, clonal expansion was seen in both CD4+ and CD8+ blood T cells between baseline and week 6. After ivuxolimab, more expanded clones were found on average in CD8+ T cells than in CD4+ T cells. Low levels of normalized T-cell clonal expansion were also shown by some nonresponding patients. The antigen specificity of the peripheral T cells that underwent clonal expansion was not determined.

The trial excluded patients who had a history of autoimmune disease or who were on systemic immunosuppression. In every dose cohort, peripheral blood was drawn for TCR sequencing at baseline, cycle 4 day 1, and cycle 7 day 1. Samples were obtained from an open-label, multicenter, first-in-human phase I dose-escalation trial of ivuxolimab. Adults with locally advanced or metastatic melanoma, renal cell, hepatocellular, or head and neck squamous cell carcinoma were enrolled in the trial. Before TCR sequencing, CD4+ T cells and CD8+ T cells were sorted from peripheral blood as separate populations. The chain is encoded by TRBV7-9 joined to TRBJ2-7; the D segment could be TRBD2, given 7 matching bases. Sequencing used CD4+ or CD8+ T cells sorted from blood, obtained in a trial of the OX40 agonist ivuxolimab. The clonotype originates from an adult with an advanced solid tumor such as melanoma, head and neck, liver or kidney cancer. In nucleotides, the sequence is TGTGCCAGCAGCTTAAGGCGGGGGCACTACTACGAGCAGTACTTC. It translates as CASSLRRGHYYEQYF.